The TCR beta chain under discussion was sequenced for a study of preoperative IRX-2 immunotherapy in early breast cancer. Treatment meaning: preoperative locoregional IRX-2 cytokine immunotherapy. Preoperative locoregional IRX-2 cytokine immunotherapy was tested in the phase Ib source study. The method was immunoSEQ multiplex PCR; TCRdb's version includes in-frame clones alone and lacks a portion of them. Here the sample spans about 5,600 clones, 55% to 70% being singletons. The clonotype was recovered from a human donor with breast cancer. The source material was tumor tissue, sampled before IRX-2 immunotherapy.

CDR3 residues: CASSQEINTGELFF. The CDR3 DNA is TGTGCCAGCAGCCAGGAAATCAACACCGGGGAGCTGTTTTTT. This chain uses TRBV6-8 with TRBJ2-2; D remains unclear. The germline V gene encodes CDR1 MNHGY and CDR2 SAAAGT. V dropped 6 bases and J dropped 2 bases, with 10 bases sitting between them. The CDR3 length is 14 residues.